Here is one T cell receptor (beta chain) with its context. What this receptor recognizes is not known. No per-base quality is available; no much larger clone lies one base away. The data are from a study of resident and recirculating memory T cells in vitiligo (dated by TCRdb to the late 2010s). In terms of the full investigation: For TCR beta sequencing, each of a few stable vitiligo patients provided PBMCs and epidermis from shave biopsies taken at two lesional sites and two nonlesional sites. Without cell sorting, samples were homogenized immediately before genomic DNA was extracted using the Qiagen DNeasy Blood & Tissue Kit. The human TCR beta sequencing tested whether specific clones in lesional vitiligo skin differed from clones in nonlesional skin and blood. The paper's findings and limits, for the study overall: Because TCR sequences were not shared across biopsy sites or across patients, the findings suggest that different lesions are infiltrated by different T cell clones, a pattern described as private specificity. No unique dominant TCR clone was detected, and variation in clonality was observed among vitiligo lesions. By overlap and correlation analysis, no significant repertoire overlap was shown between biopsies, even within a single patient, except for each lesion compared with itself. Future mechanistic studies are needed so that the relative contributions of the lesion-infiltrating T cell clones and of human Trm versus Tcm pools can be evaluated.

Deletion took 5 bases off V and 3 bases off J, with a span of 13 bases between the germline ends. The CDR3 goes from the cysteine to the phenylalanine over 14 residues. Only the CDR3 DNA stays, 42 bases, in frame from base 1. CDR1 SGHTA and CDR2 FQGNSA were looked up in the germline V gene. Stable vitiligo was defined as no change in lesions over the previous 6 months. Stable patients also had to lack confetti depigmentation, a clinical sign of active vitiligo. Anyone who had been treated within the previous three months was excluded from the study. Ficoll density gradient centrifugation was used to isolate PBMCs from heparinized blood, after which the PBMCs were flash-frozen. TCR beta chains were amplified from genomic DNA using the immunoSEQ hsTCRB kit. TCR beta libraries were sequenced on an Illumina MiSeq instrument by the immunoSEQ service. Per the original workflow: Repertoire data were analyzed with the immunoSEQ Analyzer. TCRdb re-hosts the immuneACCESS table, in-frame sequences only. Its copies lack some clones; in the studies checked, an unresolved V gene accounts for under half of them, and the cause for the rest is not known. The V and J calls and clone size are taken from that table; D and trimming were inferred from the DNA. Here the sample has 70,000 to 85,000 clones; roughly 90% occur a single time. The ten biggest clones cover more than 4% of the sample.

The chain is encoded by TRBV7-2 joined to TRBJ2-5; TRBD2 might be the D gene, on 6 matching bases. The sequenced sample was blood. The TCR originated in a male donor with vitiligo. The DNA sequence is given as TGTGCCAGCAGCCGGGAGACAGTCAAAGAGACCCAGTACTTC. This yields the protein CASSRETVKETQYF.